This T cell receptor beta chain stems from a study of blood T cell repertoires in COVID-19. The wider study: Some COVID-19 samples were acute and others convalescent; all came from the United States, Italy and Spain. From T cells, B-cell-depleted T cells, or PBMCs came the material, which was cDNA or gDNA.

V dropped 3 bases and J dropped 8; count of bases not matched to a gene: 4. The CDR3 spans 13 residues. As handled by the study authors: Amplification from reference gene primers served as the basis for estimated nucleated cell counts. Assay: immunoSEQ multiplex PCR; the TCRdb copy retains only in-frame clones and omits some. The DNA gave D and trimming, while V, J and clone size come from that table. The data hold tens of thousands of clones, with just over 85% observed a single time. This sequence originates from a man in his 70s with acute or convalescent COVID-19. The genes are TRBV12-3 or TRBV12-4 and TRBJ1-3, with TRBD1 matching 7 bases. Sequencing was carried out using peripheral blood. Here the CDR3 DNA reads TGTGCCAGCAGTTTCACAGGGGTGGACACCATATATTTT. Translated, it gives CASSFTGVDTIYF.